The 28 T cell receptor beta chains reported below all come from one sample, sequenced in a study of blood T cells in healthy people across ages (dated by TCRdb to the mid-2010s). Libraries were prepared through 5' RACE. The instrument was an Illumina HiSeq 2500. A second PCR of roughly 7 to 11 cycles was performed with a sample-barcoded 5' primer and a J-beta primer mix. TCRdb's own reprocessing of the public reads used fastp at Q25 and MiXCR and kept productive beta chains. Every entry covers one CDR3 protein and lists the most common genes and DNA from its rows. The table for this sample lists 800,000 to 900,000 distinct CDR3 sequences; 62% of them were counted only once. The ten largest clonotypes hold roughly 25% of the sample. Specimen: blood. The receptors shown here come from a man between 25 and 39 years old in good health.

V is TRBV5-4 and J is TRBJ1-6; 7 bases agree with TRBD1. Looked up from germline, CDR1 is SGHNT and CDR2 is YYREEE (reference sequence). The CDR3 is 15 amino acids. After removal of 4 bases from V and 8 bases from J, the junction contained 9 bases not matched to a gene. CDR3 region: CASSQGTATYSPLHF. The CDR3 bases are TGTGCCAGCAGCCAGGGGACAGCAACTTATTCACCCCTCCACTTT.

The chain joins TRBV15 to TRBJ1-5; D gene uncertain. V was cut by 0 bases and J by 0 bases, with 9 bases left in between. Per germline, CDR1 LNHNV and CDR2 YYDKDF (reference sequence). The CDR3 consists of 16 residues. CDR3 sequence reads: CATSRDPRYSNQPQHF. CDR3 sequence (DNA): TGTGCCACCAGCAGAGATCCCCGTTATAGCAATCAGCCCCAGCATTTT.

CDR3 residues: CAISEMTGPYEQYF. CDR3 in DNA: TGTGCCATCAGTGAGATGACGGGCCCCTACGAGCAGTACTTC. This rearrangement joins TRBV10-3 to TRBJ2-4, with D hard to call. The assigned J gene may be wrong: the sequence end matches TRBJ2-7 better. CDR1 and CDR2 from the germline V gene are ENHRY and SYGVKD. The CDR3 has 14 amino acids.

The gene calls are TRBV27 and TRBJ2-1; 7 bases agree with TRBD1. CDR3 length equals 15 residues. CDR1 is MNHEY, CDR2 SMNVEV, per germline (reference sequence). The ends lost 2 bases at V and 13 bases at J; junction bases unmatched: 14. The CDR3 reads CASSLATGAQETQFF. The CDR3 nucleotides are TGTGCCAGCAGTTTAGCTACAGGGGCCCAAGAGACCCAGTTCTTC.

Ten or more counts support this clonotype. This chain's CDR3 is CASSFPGANVLTF. CDR3 bases: TGTGCCAGCTCATTCCCCGGGGCCAACGTCCTGACTTTC. The chain uses TRBV3-1 and TRBJ2-6; no reliable D call. CDR1 and CDR2 (germline): LGHDT, YNNKEL (reference sequence). The CDR3 contains 13 residues. V gave up 8 bases and J gave up 4 bases, with 9 bases separating them.

This sequence joins TRBV5-5 and TRBJ1-6, with D maybe TRBD1 (5 bases). From germline, CDR1 is SGHKS and CDR2 YYEKEE (reference sequence). V was trimmed by 5 bases and J by 0 bases, leaving 12 bases between them. The CDR3 is 16 amino acids. The CDR3 spells CASRQEGVSYNSPLHF. In DNA, the CDR3 is TGTGCCAGCAGACAGGAAGGGGTCTCCTATAATTCACCCCTCCACTTT.

The J gene is TRBJ2-3, the V gene TRBV27; TRBD1 matches 7 bases. The CDR3 spans 12 residues. Germline V gives CDR1 MNHEY, CDR2 SMNVEV (reference sequence). J gave up 6 bases and V 5 bases, and 2 bases lay outside the gene matches. DNA for the CDR3: TGTGCCAGCAGTATACAGGGGGATACGCAGTATTTT. Translation: CASSIQGDTQYF.

A note on this clonotype: One end of the junction fails to match germline, which may point to a read error. V gene TRBV28 combines with J gene TRBJ2-7; the match to TRBD1 covers 10 bases. The CDR3 spans 15 residues. CDR1 and CDR2 from the germline V gene are MDHEN and SYDVKM. This CDR3 is CAGSVRQGAFSEQYF. The CDR3 nucleotides are TGTGCCGGCAGTGTTAGACAGGGGGCATTTAGCGAGCAGTACTTC. Variable domain in full (rest from reference TRBV28 and TRBJ2-7): DVKVTQSSRYLVKRTGEKVFLECVQDMDHENMFWYRQDPGLGLRLIYFSYDVKMKEKGDIPEGYSVSREKKERFSLILESASTNQTSMYLCAGSVRQGAFSEQYFGPGTRLTVT.

This chain joins TRBV15 and TRBJ2-5; tentatively, D is TRBD1 (5 bases). The CDR3 is made up of 15 amino acids. Trimming removed 0 bases at V and 4 bases at J, with 12 bases between. In germline, CDR1 is LNHNV, CDR2 YYDKDF (reference sequence). The chain's CDR3 is CATSRDNRGGETQYF. CDR3 nucleotide sequence: TGTGCCACCAGCAGAGACAATAGGGGCGGAGAGACCCAGTACTTC.

The CDR3 DNA is TGTGCCAGCAGCGACAGGGCTAGCAATCAGCCCCAGCATTTT. It codes for CASSDRASNQPQHF. The chain couples TRBV6-5 to TRBJ1-5; 7 bases fit TRBD1. Germline V gene sequence: CDR1 MNHEY, CDR2 SVGAGI. This CDR3 comprises 14 residues. With 6 bases clipped from V and 0 bases from J, the junction kept 2 bases outside the gene matches.

V and J are TRBV5-1 and TRBJ1-6; 8 nucleotides agree with TRBD1. The CDR3 sequence is 15 residues long. Losses at the gene ends were 3 bases for V and 9 bases for J; bases not matched to a gene: 8. From germline, CDR1 is SGHRS and CDR2 YFSETQ. CDR3 nucleotides: TGCGCCAGCAGCTGGGAGGGCCAGGGGGCTTCACCCCTCCACTTT. Its translation: CASSWEGQGASPLHF.

The J gene is TRBJ2-3, the V gene TRBV7-2, with D possibly TRBD1 on 6 matching bases. CDR3 length: 16 residues. V lost 1 base and J lost 5, with 16 bases in between. The V gene's germline CDR1 is SGHTA and CDR2 FQGNSA. CDR3 sequence: CASSLGLPGTRDTQYF. CDR3 coding DNA: TGTGCCAGCAGCTTAGGACTCCCCGGGACACGAGATACGCAGTATTTT. The variable domain in full, completed from reference TRBV7-2 and TRBJ2-3, reads GAGVSQSPSNKVTEKGKDVELRCDPISGHTALYWYRQSLGQGLEFLIYFQGNSAPDKSGLPSDRFSAERTGGSVSTLTIQRTQQEDSAVYLCASSLGLPGTRDTQYFGPGTRLTVL.

The chain is built from TRBV12-3 or TRBV12-4 and TRBJ2-7; unclear D gene. The J call may not be correct, given that the DNA end is closer to TRBJ2-1. This CDR3 contains 14 residues. The CDR3 spells CASSLGQVRNEQFF. CDR3 coding DNA: TGTGCCAGCAGTTTAGGGCAGGTTCGCAATGAGCAGTTCTTC.

The CDR3 nucleotides are TGTGCCAGCAGATCAACGCGCGGAGATACGCAGTATTTT. It specifies CASRSTRGDTQYF. The chain has TRBV12-3 or TRBV12-4 and TRBJ2-3; D gene ambiguous. Trimming removed 6 bases from V and 5 bases from J, with 12 bases in between. The CDR3 runs to 13 residues.

V and J are TRBV7-2 and TRBJ2-4, with 12 bases that match TRBD1. The germline V gene encodes CDR1 SGHTA and CDR2 FQGNSA. The CDR3 contains 15 residues. With 10 bases clipped from V and 6 bases from J, the junction kept 10 bases outside the gene matches. CDR3 in DNA: TGTGCCAACCGTACCGGGACAGGGGGCACAAACATTCAGTACTTC. Its translation: CANRTGTGGTNIQYF.

This sequence joins TRBV29-1 and TRBJ1-1; D is perhaps TRBD1 (6 bases). The germline CDR1 and CDR2 sequences are SQVTM and ANQGSEA. Trimming removed 6 bases from V and 3 bases from J, with 17 bases in between. The CDR3 sequence is 14 residues long. The CDR3 is CSVLGQRYDTEAFF. As DNA, the CDR3 is TGCAGCGTCCTCGGACAGCGTTACGACACTGAAGCTTTCTTT.

The chain joins TRBV2 to TRBJ1-5; 8 nucleotides line up with TRBD1. J gave up 7 bases and V 6 bases, and 11 bases lay outside the gene matches. The CDR3 is 15 amino acids. CDR1 SNHLY and CDR2 FYNNEI come from the germline V gene. DNA for the CDR3: TGTGCCAGCAGCGCCCCGGACAGGGTATACCAGCCCCAGCATTTT. It translates to CASSAPDRVYQPQHF.

This sequence joins TRBV3-1 and TRBJ1-2, with D possibly TRBD1 on 5 matching bases. Germline V gene lookup returns CDR1 LGHDT and CDR2 YNNKEL (reference sequence). The CDR3 covers 17 residues. The germline V and J ends were trimmed by 3 bases and 2 bases, with 19 bases remaining between them. This CDR3 is CASSHRRIGRGNYGYTF. The CDR3 region has the DNA TGTGCCAGCAGCCACCGAAGGATAGGGAGGGGCAACTATGGCTACACCTTC.

J is TRBJ2-1 and V is TRBV25-1; D possibly corresponds to TRBD1 (6 bases). CDR3 length: 12 residues. CDR1 and CDR2 (germline): MGHDK, SYGVNS. Trimming removed 3 bases from V and 9 bases from J, with 9 bases in between. This chain's CDR3 is CASSEVGGEQFF. CDR3 sequence (DNA): TGTGCCAGCAGTGAGGTAGGGGGTGAGCAGTTCTTC.

This clonotype was recorded once. V usage is TRBV4-1 and J usage is TRBJ2-7; D unresolved. The CDR3 is made up of 13 amino acids. V dropped 0 bases and J dropped 1 base, with 4 bases sitting between them. Germline assignment: CDR1 MGHRA and CDR2 YSYEKL. CDR3 DNA: TGCGCCAGCAGCCAAGATTGGTCCTACGAGCAGTACTTC. It encodes CASSQDWSYEQYF.

This clonotype showed up just a few times. The chain couples TRBV12-3 or TRBV12-4 to TRBJ2-5; TRBD1 is a possible D gene (5 bases). V lost 1 base and J lost 3, with 6 bases in between. The CDR3 runs 13 residues. CDR3 in DNA: TGTGCCAGCAGTTTAGTCAGGGAAGAGACCCAGTACTTC. It translates to CASSLVREETQYF.

This clonotype appeared once. The J gene is TRBJ2-3, the V gene TRBV28; D gene unclear. Germline lookup yields CDR1 MDHEN and CDR2 SYDVKM. The CDR3 runs 12 residues. Trimming pared 6 bases from V and 4 bases from J, leaving 8 bases between. The CDR3 reads CASSDVPDTQYF. The CDR3 bases are TGTGCCAGCAGCGACGTCCCAGATACGCAGTATTTT.

V is TRBV20-1 and J is TRBJ2-1; the match to TRBD2 covers 14 bases. With V trimmed by 1 base and J by 1 base, 6 bases remained unmatched. Germline V gene lookup returns CDR1 DFQATT and CDR2 SNEGSKA (reference sequence). The CDR3 covers 18 residues. CDR3 loop: CSARGTSGGSVSYNEQFF. DNA for the CDR3: TGCAGTGCTAGAGGGACTAGCGGGGGGTCCGTGTCCTACAATGAGCAGTTCTTC.

The chain recombines TRBV20-1 with TRBJ2-7; D ambiguous. Trimming took 0 bases from V and 0 from J, leaving 9 bases between them. Germline V gives CDR1 DFQATT, CDR2 SNEGSKA (reference sequence). The CDR3 loop spans 14 amino acids. CDR3 nucleotide sequence: TGCAGTGCTAGAGATACCCCGAGCTCCTACGAGCAGTACTTC. This encodes CSARDTPSSYEQYF.

The V gene is TRBV27, the J gene TRBJ2-5, with D maybe TRBD2 (6 bases). Germline CDR1 and CDR2: MNHEY and SMNVEV (reference sequence). There are 15 residues in the CDR3. The V end was cut by 3 bases, the J end by 5 bases, with 16 bases between. The chain's CDR3 is CASSFGLQKWETQYF. CDR3 bases: TGTGCCAGCAGTTTTGGACTACAGAAGTGGGAGACCCAGTACTTC.

This chain connects TRBV2 to TRBJ2-1, with D maybe TRBD1 (6 bases). The V gene lost 0 bases and the J gene lost 13 bases, with 13 bases spanning the gap. The CDR3 contains 13 residues. Germline V lookup: CDR1 SNHLY, CDR2 FYNNEI. The CDR3 loop reads CASSEALTGPQFF. The CDR3 DNA reads as TGTGCCAGCAGTGAAGCGTTGACAGGCCCTCAGTTCTTC.

The V gene is TRBV7-2, the J gene TRBJ2-7, with D perhaps TRBD1 (6 bases). The better agreement between TRBJ2-5 and the DNA end casts doubt on the J call. Per germline, CDR1 SGHTA and CDR2 FQGNSA. This CDR3 contains 14 residues. CDR3 DNA: TGTGCCAGCAGCCTCCTCCGGCAGGGGGAGACCCAGTACTTC. Protein: CASSLLRQGETQYF.

In this sample, this clonotype turned up once. The V gene is TRBV15, the J gene TRBJ1-1; D is undetermined. V lost 1 base and J lost 6, with 6 bases in between. CDR3 length: 12 amino acids. Germline loops: CDR1 LNHNV, CDR2 YYDKDF (reference sequence). DNA for the CDR3: TGTGCCACCAGCAGAGCTCCATCTGAAGCTTTCTTT. This codes for CATSRAPSEAFF.